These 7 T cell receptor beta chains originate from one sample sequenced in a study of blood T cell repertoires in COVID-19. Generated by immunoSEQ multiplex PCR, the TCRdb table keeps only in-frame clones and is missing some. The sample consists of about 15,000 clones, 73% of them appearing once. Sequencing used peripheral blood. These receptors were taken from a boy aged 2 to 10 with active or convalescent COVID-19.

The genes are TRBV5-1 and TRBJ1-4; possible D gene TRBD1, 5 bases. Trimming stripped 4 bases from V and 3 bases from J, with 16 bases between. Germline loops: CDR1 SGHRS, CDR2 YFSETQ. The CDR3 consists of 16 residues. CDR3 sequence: CASSGAPTGANEKLFF. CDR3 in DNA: TGCGCCAGCAGCGGGGCGCCTACGGGGGCTAATGAAAAACTGTTTTTT. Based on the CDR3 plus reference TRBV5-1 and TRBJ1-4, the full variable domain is KAGVTQTPRYLIKTRGQQVTLSCSPISGHRSVSWYQQTPGQGLQFLFEYFSETQRNKGNFPGRFSGRQFSNSRSEMNVSTLELGDSALYLCASSGAPTGANEKLFFGSGTQLSVL.

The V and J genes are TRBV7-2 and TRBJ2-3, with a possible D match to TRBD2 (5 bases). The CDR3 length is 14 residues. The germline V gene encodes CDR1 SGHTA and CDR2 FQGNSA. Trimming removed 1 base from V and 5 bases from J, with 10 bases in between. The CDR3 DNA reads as TGTGCCAGCAGCTTAGTCCCCGGGGTAGATACGCAGTATTTT. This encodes CASSLVPGVDTQYF.

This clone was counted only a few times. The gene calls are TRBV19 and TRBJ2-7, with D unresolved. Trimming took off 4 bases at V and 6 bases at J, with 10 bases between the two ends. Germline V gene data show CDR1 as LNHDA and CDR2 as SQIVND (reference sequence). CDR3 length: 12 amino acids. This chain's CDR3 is CASSTSLGEQYF. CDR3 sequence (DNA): TGTGCCAGTAGTACATCTCTAGGCGAGCAGTACTTC.

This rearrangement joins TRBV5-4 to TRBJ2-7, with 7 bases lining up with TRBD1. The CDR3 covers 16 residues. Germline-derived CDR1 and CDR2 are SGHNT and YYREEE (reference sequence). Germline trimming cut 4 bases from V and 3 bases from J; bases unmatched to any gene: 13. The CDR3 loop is CASSPDRAPTIYEQYF. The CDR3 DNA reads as TGTGCCAGCAGCCCCGACAGGGCCCCAACGATCTACGAGCAGTACTTC.

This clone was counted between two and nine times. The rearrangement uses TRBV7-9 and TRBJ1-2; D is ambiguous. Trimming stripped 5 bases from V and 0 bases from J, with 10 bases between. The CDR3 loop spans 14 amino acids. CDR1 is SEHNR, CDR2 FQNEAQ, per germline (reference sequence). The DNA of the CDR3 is TGTGCCAGCAGCCTCCAAACAGCTAACTATGGCTACACCTTC. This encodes CASSLQTANYGYTF.

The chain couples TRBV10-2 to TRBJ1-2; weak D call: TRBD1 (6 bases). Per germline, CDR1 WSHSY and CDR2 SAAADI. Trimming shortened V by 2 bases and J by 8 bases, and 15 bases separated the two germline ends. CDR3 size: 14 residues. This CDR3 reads CASSEGQGTLGYTF. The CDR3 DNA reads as TGCGCCAGCAGTGAGGGGCAGGGGACCTTGGGCTACACCTTC.

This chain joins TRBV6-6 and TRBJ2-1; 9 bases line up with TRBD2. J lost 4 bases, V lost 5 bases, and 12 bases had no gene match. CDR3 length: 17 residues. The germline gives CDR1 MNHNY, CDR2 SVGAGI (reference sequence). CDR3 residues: CASSPQAGGLRYNEQFF. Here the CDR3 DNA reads TGTGCCAGCAGTCCACAGGCGGGGGGGCTTAGGTACAATGAGCAGTTCTTC.